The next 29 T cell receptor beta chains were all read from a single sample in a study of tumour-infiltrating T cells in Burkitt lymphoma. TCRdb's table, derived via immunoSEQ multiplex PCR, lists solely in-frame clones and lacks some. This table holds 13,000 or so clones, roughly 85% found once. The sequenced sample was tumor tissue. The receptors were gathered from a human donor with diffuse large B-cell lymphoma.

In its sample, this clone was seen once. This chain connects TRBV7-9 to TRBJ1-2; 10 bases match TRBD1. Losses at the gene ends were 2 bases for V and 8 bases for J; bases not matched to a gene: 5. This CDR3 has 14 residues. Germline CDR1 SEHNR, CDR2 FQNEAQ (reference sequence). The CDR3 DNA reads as TGTGCCAGCAGCTTATCCGGGACAGGGGAAGGCTACACCTTC. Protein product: CASSLSGTGEGYTF.

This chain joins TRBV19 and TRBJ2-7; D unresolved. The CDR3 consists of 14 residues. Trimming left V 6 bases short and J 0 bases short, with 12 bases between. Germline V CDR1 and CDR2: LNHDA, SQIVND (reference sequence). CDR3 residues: CASRARPDSYEQYF. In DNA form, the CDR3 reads TGTGCCAGTAGGGCGAGGCCGGACTCCTACGAGCAGTACTTC.

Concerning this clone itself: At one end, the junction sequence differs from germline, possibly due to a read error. CDR3 residues: CASSSDRPPIF. In nucleotides, the CDR3 is TGTGCCAGCAGTTCCGACCGTCCCCCAATCTTC. J is TRBJ2-1 and V is TRBV6-1; D is undetermined. Germline V gene sequence: CDR1 MNHNS, CDR2 SASEGT. This CDR3 comprises 11 residues.

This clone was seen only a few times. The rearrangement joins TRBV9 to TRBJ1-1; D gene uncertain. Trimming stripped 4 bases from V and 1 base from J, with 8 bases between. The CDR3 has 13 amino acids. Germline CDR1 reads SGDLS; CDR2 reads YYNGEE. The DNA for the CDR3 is TGTGCCAGCAGCTCGTGGGGGAACACTGAAGCTTTCTTT. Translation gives CASSSWGNTEAFF. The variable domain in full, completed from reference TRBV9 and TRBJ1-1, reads DSGVTQTPKHLITATGQRVTLRCSPRSGDLSVYWYQQSLDQGLQFLIQYYNGEERAKGNILERFSAQQFPDLHSELNLSSLELGDSALYFCASSSWGNTEAFFGQGTRLTVV.

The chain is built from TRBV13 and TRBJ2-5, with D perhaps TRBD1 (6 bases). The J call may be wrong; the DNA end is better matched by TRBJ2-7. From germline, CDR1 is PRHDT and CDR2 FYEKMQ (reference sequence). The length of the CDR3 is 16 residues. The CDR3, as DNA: TGTGCCAGCAGCATGTCGACAGGAGTCAAGGTCTACGAGCAGTACTTC. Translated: CASSMSTGVKVYEQYF.

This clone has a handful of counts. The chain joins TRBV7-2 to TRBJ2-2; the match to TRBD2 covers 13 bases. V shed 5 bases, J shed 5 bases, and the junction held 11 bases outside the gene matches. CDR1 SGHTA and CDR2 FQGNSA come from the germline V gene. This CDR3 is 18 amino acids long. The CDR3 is CASSKGLAGAPWTGELFF. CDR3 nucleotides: TGTGCCAGCAGCAAAGGACTAGCGGGAGCCCCTTGGACCGGGGAGCTGTTTTTT.

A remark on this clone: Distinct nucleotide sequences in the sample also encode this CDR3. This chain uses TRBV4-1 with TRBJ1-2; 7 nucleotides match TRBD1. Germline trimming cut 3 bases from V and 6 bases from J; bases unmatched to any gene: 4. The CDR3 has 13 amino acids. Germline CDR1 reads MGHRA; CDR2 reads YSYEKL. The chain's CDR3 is CASSHRQGDGYTF. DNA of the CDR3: TGCGCCAGCAGCCACCGACAGGGAGATGGCTACACCTTC.

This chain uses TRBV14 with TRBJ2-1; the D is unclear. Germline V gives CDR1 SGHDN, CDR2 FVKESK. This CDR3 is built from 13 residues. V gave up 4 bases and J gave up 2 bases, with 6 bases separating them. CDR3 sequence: CASSLTTYNEQFF. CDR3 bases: TGTGCCAGCAGCCTCACTACCTACAATGAGCAGTTCTTC.

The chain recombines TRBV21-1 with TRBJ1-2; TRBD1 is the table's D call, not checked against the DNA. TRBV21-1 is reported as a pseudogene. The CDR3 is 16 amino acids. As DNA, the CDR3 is TGTGCCAGCAGCAAAGTTCACAGGGGTACCACCTGGGGCTACACCTTC. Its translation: CASSKVHRGTTWGYTF.

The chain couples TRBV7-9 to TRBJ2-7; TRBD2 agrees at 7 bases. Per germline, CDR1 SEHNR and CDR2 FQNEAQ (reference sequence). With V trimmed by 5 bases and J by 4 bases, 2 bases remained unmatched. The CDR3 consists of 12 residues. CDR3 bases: TGTGCCAGCAGCCTACTAGCGTACGAGCAGTACTTC. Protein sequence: CASSLLAYEQYF.

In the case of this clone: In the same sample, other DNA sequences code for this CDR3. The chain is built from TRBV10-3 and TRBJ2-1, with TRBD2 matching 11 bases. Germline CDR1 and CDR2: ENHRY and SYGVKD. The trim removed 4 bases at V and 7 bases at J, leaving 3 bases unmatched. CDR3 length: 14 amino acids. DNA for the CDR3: TGTGCCATCAGTGCTAGCGGGGGGAGGAATGAGCAGTTCTTC. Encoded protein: CAISASGGRNEQFF.

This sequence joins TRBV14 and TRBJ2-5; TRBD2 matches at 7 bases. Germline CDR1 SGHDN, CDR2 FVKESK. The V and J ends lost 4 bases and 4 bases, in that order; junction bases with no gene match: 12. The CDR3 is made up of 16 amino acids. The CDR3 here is CASSLFRGLAGETQYF. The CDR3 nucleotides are TGTGCCAGCAGCCTATTCAGAGGTTTAGCGGGAGAGACCCAGTACTTC. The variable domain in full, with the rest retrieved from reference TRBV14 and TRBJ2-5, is EAGVTQFPSHSVIEKGQTVTLRCDPISGHDNLYWYRRVMGKEIKFLLHFVKESKQDESGMPNNRFLAERTGGTYSTLKVQPAELEDSGVYFCASSLFRGLAGETQYFGPGTRLLVL.

CDR3 protein: CASEEGSPGQKLFF. The CDR3 DNA reads TGTGCCAGCGAGGAGGGGAGCCCTGGGCAAAAACTGTTTTTT. This chain connects TRBV2 to TRBJ1-4; TRBD1 is a possible D gene (5 bases). The CDR3 has 14 residues. The V and J ends lost 8 bases and 9 bases respectively, with 19 bases between them. Germline assignment: CDR1 SNHLY and CDR2 FYNNEI.

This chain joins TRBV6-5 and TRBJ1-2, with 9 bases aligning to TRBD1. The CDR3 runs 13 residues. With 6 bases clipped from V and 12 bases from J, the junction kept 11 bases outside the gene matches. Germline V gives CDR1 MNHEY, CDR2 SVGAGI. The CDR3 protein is CASREPGTGSDTF. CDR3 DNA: TGTGCCAGCAGAGAACCCGGGACAGGGTCAGACACCTTC.

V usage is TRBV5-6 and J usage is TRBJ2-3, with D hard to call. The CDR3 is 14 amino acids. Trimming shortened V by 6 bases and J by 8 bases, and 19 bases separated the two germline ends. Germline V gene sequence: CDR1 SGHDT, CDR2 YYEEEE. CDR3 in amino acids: CASIRASFISTQYF. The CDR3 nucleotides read TGTGCCAGCATCCGGGCCTCCTTTATCTCTACGCAGTATTTT. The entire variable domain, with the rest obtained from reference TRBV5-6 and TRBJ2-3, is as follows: DAGVTQSPTHLIKTRGQQVTLRCSPKSGHDTVSWYQQALGQGPQFIFQYYEEEERQRGNFPDRFSGHQFPNYSSELNVNALLLGDSALYLCASIRASFISTQYFGPGTRLTVL.

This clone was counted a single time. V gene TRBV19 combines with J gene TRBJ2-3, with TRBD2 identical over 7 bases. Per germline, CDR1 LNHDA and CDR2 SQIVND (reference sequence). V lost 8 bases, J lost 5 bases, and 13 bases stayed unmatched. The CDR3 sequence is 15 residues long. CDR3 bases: TGTGCCAGTTCTAAGGCGAGCGGGGAAGGAGATACGCAGTATTTT. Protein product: CASSKASGEGDTQYF.

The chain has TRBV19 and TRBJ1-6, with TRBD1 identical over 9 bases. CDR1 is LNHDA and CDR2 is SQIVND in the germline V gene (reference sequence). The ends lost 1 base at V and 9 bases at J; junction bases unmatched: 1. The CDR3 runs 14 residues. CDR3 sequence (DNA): TGTGCCAGTAGTATAGGGGGACAGGGTTCACCCCTCCACTTT. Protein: CASSIGGQGSPLHF.

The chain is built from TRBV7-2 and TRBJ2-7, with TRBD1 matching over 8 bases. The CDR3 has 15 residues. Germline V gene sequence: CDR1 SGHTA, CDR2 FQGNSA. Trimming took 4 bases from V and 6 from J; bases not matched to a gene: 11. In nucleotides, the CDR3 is TGTGCCAGCAGCTACCAATCATCGACAGGGGCCGAGCAGTACTTC. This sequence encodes CASSYQSSTGAEQYF.

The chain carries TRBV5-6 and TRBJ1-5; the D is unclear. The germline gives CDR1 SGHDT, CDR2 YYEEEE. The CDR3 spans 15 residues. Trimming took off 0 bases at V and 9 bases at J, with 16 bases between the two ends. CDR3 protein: CASSLGQAAGRPQHF. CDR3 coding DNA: TGTGCCAGCAGCTTGGGCCAAGCAGCCGGTCGGCCCCAGCATTTT.

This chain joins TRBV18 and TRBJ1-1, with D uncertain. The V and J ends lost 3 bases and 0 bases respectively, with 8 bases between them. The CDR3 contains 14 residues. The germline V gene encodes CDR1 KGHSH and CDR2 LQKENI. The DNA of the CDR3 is TGTGCCAGCTCACCGCGGCAGTTGAACACTGAAGCTTTCTTT. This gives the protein CASSPRQLNTEAFF.

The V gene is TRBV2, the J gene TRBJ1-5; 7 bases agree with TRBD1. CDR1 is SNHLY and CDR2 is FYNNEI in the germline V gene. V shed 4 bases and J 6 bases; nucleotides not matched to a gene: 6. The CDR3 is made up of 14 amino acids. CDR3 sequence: CASSATGVSQPQHF. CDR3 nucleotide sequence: TGTGCCAGCAGTGCAACAGGGGTAAGTCAGCCCCAGCATTTT.

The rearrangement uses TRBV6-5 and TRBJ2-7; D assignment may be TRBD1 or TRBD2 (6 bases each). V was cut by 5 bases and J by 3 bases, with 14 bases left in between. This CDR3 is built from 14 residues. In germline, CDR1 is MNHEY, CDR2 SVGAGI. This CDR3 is CASSPVGGHYEQYF. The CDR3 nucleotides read TGTGCCAGCAGTCCGGTGGGGGGACACTACGAGCAGTACTTC.

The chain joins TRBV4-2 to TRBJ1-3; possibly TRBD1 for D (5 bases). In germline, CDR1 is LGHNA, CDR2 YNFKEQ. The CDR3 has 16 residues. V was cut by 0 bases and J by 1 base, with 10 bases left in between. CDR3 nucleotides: TGTGCCAGCAGCCAAGATTCGGAGGGGTCTGGAAACACCATATATTTT. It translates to CASSQDSEGSGNTIYF.

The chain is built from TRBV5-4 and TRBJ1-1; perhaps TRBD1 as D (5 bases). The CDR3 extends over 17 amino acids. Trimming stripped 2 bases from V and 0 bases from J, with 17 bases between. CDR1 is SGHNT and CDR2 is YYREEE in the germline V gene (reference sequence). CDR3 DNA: TGTGCCAGCAGCTTCCTAGGGACGGGACCGCTGAACACTGAAGCTTTCTTT. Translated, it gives CASSFLGTGPLNTEAFF.

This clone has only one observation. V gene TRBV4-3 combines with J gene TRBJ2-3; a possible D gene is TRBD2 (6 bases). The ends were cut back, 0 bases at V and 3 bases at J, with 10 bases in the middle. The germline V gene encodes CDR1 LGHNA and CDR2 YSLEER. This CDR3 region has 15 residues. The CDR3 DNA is TGCGCCAGCAGCCAAGATCCGGGGGATACAGATACGCAGTATTTT. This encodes CASSQDPGDTDTQYF.

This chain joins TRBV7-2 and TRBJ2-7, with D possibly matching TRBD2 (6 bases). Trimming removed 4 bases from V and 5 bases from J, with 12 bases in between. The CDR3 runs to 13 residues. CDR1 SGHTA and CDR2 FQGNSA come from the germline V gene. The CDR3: CASSWDLLNEQYF. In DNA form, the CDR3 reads TGTGCCAGCAGCTGGGACTTGTTGAACGAGCAGTACTTC.

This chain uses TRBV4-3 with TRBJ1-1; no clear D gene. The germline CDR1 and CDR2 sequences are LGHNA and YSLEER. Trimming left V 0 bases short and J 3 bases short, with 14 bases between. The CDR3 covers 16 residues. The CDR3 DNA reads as TGCGCCAGCAGCCAAGACGCTCTTCCTGGGGACACTGAAGCTTTCTTT. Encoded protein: CASSQDALPGDTEAFF.

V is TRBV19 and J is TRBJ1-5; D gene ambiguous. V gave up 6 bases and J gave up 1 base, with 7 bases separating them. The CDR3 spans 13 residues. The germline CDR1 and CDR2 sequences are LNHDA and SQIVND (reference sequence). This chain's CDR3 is CASRRLSNQPQHF. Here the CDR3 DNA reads TGTGCCAGTAGGAGATTGAGCAATCAGCCCCAGCATTTT.

CDR3 protein: CASAQAVGYEQYF. The CDR3, as DNA: TGTGCCAGCGCACAGGCTGTAGGCTACGAGCAGTACTTC. The chain couples TRBV7-6 to TRBJ2-7, with D maybe TRBD1 (5 bases). CDR3 length equals 13 residues. Trimming stripped 8 bases from V and 3 bases from J, with 14 bases between. Germline V lookup: CDR1 SGHVS, CDR2 FNYEAQ.